This T cell receptor beta chain was identified in a study of cytomegalovirus exposure and HLA in healthy donors. Trimming took off 0 bases at V and 1 base at J, with 12 bases between the two ends. Germline-derived CDR1 and CDR2 are GTSNPN and SVGIG (reference sequence). The CDR3 has 15 amino acids. Assay: immunoSEQ multiplex PCR; the TCRdb copy retains only in-frame clones and omits some. The data contain approximately 280,000 clones, 80% to 90% of them seen just once; the ten biggest clones take up roughly 1%. This rearrangement joins TRBV30 to TRBJ1-2, with D perhaps matching TRBD1 (6 bases). This sequence was found in a woman under 30 in good health and CMV-seronegative. Material for sequencing was PBMCs. The CDR3 sequence: CAWSVGAGVNYGYTF. The CDR3 DNA sequence: TGTGCCTGGAGTGTAGGCGCAGGGGTTAACTATGGCTACACCTTC.